This T cell receptor beta chain comes out of a study of T cell clonality in common variable immunodeficiency. Broader study findings: Repertoire-complication correlations in CVID were limited by patient heterogeneity. Fewer TCRbeta clones were shared among CVID subjects than controls.

The protocol was immunoSEQ multiplex PCR, while the TCRdb copy is restricted to in-frame clones and leaves out a portion. The sample is made up of roughly 40,000 clones, none counted only once. V dropped 5 bases and J dropped 4 bases, with 14 bases sitting between them. Looked up from germline, CDR1 is KGHSH and CDR2 is LQKENI. The CDR3 covers 14 residues. This clone appeared a few times. Antigen: not known. The missing CDR3 end, 3 residues past where the read stops, is filled in from the germline J gene. The rearrangement joins TRBV18 to TRBJ1-2; maybe TRBD1 (5 bases). Material for sequencing was peripheral blood mononuclear cells. The sequence was obtained from a person aged 18 to 69 in good health. The CDR3 here is CASSSIRDVYGYTF. The DNA read from the CDR3 is TGTGCCAGCTCATCGATCAGGGATGTCTATGGC.